The source of this T cell receptor beta chain is a study of T cell responses to AZD1222 COVID-19 vaccine. Whole-study results and caveats: None of the repertoires were sampled until the peak T cell response had passed.

TCRdb's table, derived via immunoSEQ multiplex PCR, lists solely in-frame clones and lacks some. The repertoire holds 95,000 or so clones, with just under 90% as singletons. On this clone: Its antigen is unidentified.

The sample consisted of peripheral blood, taken on day 0 of MenACWY control vaccination. The TCR sequence derives from an adult in good health.

As DNA, the CDR3 is TGTGCCAGCAGTTTAGCCGCCCAAGAGACCCAGTACTTC. Translating gives CASSLAAQETQYF. V gene TRBV12-3 or TRBV12-4 combines with J gene TRBJ2-5; no firm D call. The length of the CDR3 is 13 residues. Trimming stripped 0 bases from V and 1 base from J, with 3 bases between.